The rows below give T cell receptor beta chains drawn from one sample of a study of shared clonotypes between healthy human individuals. Libraries were prepared by immunoSEQ multiplex PCR; TCRdb keeps only in-frame clonotypes and omits some of them. The sample consists of over 1.4 million clones, roughly 95% of them appearing once. Sequenced sample: naive CD4+ T cells sorted from blood. These receptors all stem from a man aged 30 to 45 in good health. Each CDR3 is given with its conserved first and last residue. Fields, in order: CDR3 protein, V gene.

CAISELLAGGPYEQYF | TRBV10-3
CASGLDRLGTGELFF | TRBV12-5
CASSQGQGVGTEAFF | TRBV7-8
CASSDWGSAGNTIYF | TRBV6-1
CASSPRPEGEQYF | TRBV7-6
CSGSGGAGADTQYF | TRBV29-1
CASSQYLEEGPGELFF | TRBV4-3
CASSSVFGQGARNEQFF | TRBV19
CASSLGGQNQPQHF | TRBV5-4
CASSSPGLPNQPQHF | TRBV28